The source of this T cell receptor (beta chain) is a study of shared clonotypes between healthy human individuals. Background on the study: Researchers assigned three CD4 naive, three CD4 memory, two CD8 naive and one CD8 memory plate to each donor. General observations from the study: Only blood was sampled, and tissue TCR repertoires likely differ from blood ones.

In germline, CDR1 is MNHNY, CDR2 SVGAGI (reference sequence). The CDR3 loop spans 14 amino acids. V was clipped by 0 bases and J by 0 bases, with 6 bases between them. With respect to this clone: What it binds is unknown. The identical CDR3 is also encoded by other nucleotide sequences in the sample.

Positive CCR7 selection of CD45RO-negative cells yielded the naive CD8 cells, and terminally differentiated effector memory CD45RA+ cells were excluded. Each donor was a Caucasian adult residing in Nashville, Tennessee. In the authors' methods: ImmunoSEQ junction-only sequences lacked quality scores, so their filtering differed. The table came from immunoSEQ multiplex PCR; TCRdb's copy has only in-frame clones and leaves some out. From that table come the V and J calls and clone size; the DNA was used to work out D and trimming. Of approximately 1.9 million clones detected, just under 95% appear once; the ten largest clones hold around 1.7%.

This clonotype was sampled from a man aged 18 to 29 in good health. Some clones in this sample may be carry-over from other donors' samples. V and J are TRBV6-6 and TRBJ2-7, with unresolved D. Sequenced input: naive CD8+ T cells from PBMCs. CDR3 in amino acids: CASSYSGNSYEQYF. In DNA form, the CDR3 reads TGTGCCAGCAGTTACTCGGGCAACTCCTACGAGCAGTACTTC.